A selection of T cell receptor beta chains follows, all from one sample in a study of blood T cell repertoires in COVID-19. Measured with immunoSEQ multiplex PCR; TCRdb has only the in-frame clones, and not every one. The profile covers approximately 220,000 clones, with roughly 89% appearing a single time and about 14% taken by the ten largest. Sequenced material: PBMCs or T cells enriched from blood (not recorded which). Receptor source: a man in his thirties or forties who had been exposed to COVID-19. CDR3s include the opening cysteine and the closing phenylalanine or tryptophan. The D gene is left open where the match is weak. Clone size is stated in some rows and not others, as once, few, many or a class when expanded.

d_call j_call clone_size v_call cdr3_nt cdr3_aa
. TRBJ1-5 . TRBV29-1 TGCAGCGTTAAACAGGGTAGCAATCAGCCCCAGCATTTT CSVKQGSNQPQHF
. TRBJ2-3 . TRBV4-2 TGTGCCAGCAGCCAAGTGGGCACCGTCCCAGATACGCAGTATTTT CASSQVGTVPDTQYF
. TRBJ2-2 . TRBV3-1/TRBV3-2 TGTGCCAGCAGCCGAGGCGGTAACACCGGGGAGCTGTTTTTT CASSRGGNTGELFF
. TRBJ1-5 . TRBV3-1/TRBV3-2 TGTGCCAGCAGCCAAGAACTGGGCGGACAGAATCATCAGCCCCAGCATTTT CASSQELGGQNHQPQHF
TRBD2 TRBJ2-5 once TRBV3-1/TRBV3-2 TGTGCCAGCAGCCCATTTGGACTAGCGGGGGGGCAAGAGACCCAGTACTTC CASSPFGLAGGQETQYF
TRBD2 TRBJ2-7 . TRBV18 TGTGCCAGCTCACCAAGGGAGGGTTTCAACGAGCAGTACTTC CASSPREGFNEQYF
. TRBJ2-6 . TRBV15 TGTGCCACCAGCAGAGATTTGCCACGCGTTAGCTCTGGGGCCAACGTCCTGACTTTC CATSRDLPRVSSGANVLTF
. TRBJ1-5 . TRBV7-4 TGTGCCAGCAGCTTACCCAACTCATACAGTTGCCCTCTCAATCAGCCCCAGCATTTT CASSLPNSYSCPLNQPQHF
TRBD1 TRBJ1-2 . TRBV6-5 TGTGCCAGCAGTTTCCGGGACAGGGTGAACTATGGCTACACCTTC CASSFRDRVNYGYTF
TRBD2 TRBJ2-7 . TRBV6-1 TGTGCCAGCAGTGAAGAGCGGGGCTCTGACGAGCAGTACTTC CASSEERGSDEQYF